Shown below are 22 T cell receptor beta chains from a single sample sequenced in a study of blood T cells in healthy people across ages. Then a second PCR, running about 6 to 11 cycles, was carried out with a sample-barcoded 5' primer and a J-beta primer mix. Using its own MiXCR run on the 5' RACE reads, TCRdb lists one record per CDR3 protein. This table holds 1.5 million to 2 million distinct CDR3 sequences, almost 35% found once. Sequenced: blood. The receptors stem from a woman aged 25 to 39 in good health.

The chain employs TRBV11-2 and TRBJ2-1; 7 positions match TRBD1. The V segment lost 5 bases and the J segment 4 bases; nucleotides outside the gene matches: 8. The CDR3 has 15 amino acids. The germline CDR1 and CDR2 sequences are SGHAT and FQNNGV. The DNA for the CDR3 is TGTGCCAGCAGCCCCGGTGGGACAGTTTACAATGAGCAGTTCTTC. Translated, it gives CASSPGGTVYNEQFF.

With regard to this clonotype: The junction departs from germline at one end; a sequencing error may be responsible. The chain employs TRBV4-2 and TRBJ1-4; 11 bases fit TRBD1. Germline assignment: CDR1 LGHNA and CDR2 YNFKEQ. CDR3 size: 17 residues. The CDR3 DNA is TGTGCCAGCAACCAAGAGGGCCCCGGGACAGGGGGTGAAAAACTGTTTTTT. Protein sequence: CASNQEGPGTGGEKLFF.

The DNA of the CDR3 is TGTGCCAGCAGCGCCGAAGCCGGGGCCCAAGAGACCCAGTACTTC. Translating gives CASSAEAGAQETQYF. J is TRBJ2-5 and V is TRBV9, with D perhaps matching TRBD1 or TRBD2 (5 bases each). CDR3 length equals 15 residues. CDR1 is SGDLS and CDR2 is YYNGEE in the germline V gene. Deletions cut 3 bases from V and 1 base from J, with 13 bases between.

This clonotype turned up a few times. The V and J genes are TRBV12-3 or TRBV12-4 and TRBJ2-1, with D perhaps matching TRBD2 (5 bases). Trimming took off 3 bases at V and 5 bases at J, with 11 bases between the two ends. This CDR3 spans 14 amino acids. CDR3 residues: CASSLREGNNEQFF. The CDR3 DNA follows: TGTGCCAGCAGTTTGAGGGAAGGGAACAATGAGCAGTTCTTC.

This clonotype was counted only a few times. The V gene is TRBV24-1, the J gene TRBJ2-7, with D hard to call. Looked up from germline, CDR1 is KGHDR and CDR2 is SFDVKD. The CDR3 contains 16 residues. Trimming took off 2 bases at V and 0 bases at J, with 13 bases between the two ends. CDR3 sequence reads: CATSDSESVLSYEQYF. The CDR3 DNA sequence: TGTGCCACCAGTGATTCAGAGTCTGTCCTCTCCTACGAGCAGTACTTC.

The chain is built from TRBV5-1 and TRBJ1-4; D uncertain. Germline CDR1 and CDR2: SGHRS and YFSETQ. V dropped 6 bases and J dropped 8 bases, with 20 bases sitting between them. This CDR3 region has 15 residues. The CDR3 sequence is CASTRWNWLREKLFF. As DNA, the CDR3 is TGCGCCAGCACCCGTTGGAATTGGCTTAGGGAAAAACTGTTTTTT.

In regard to this clonotype: One base away lies a much larger clone, so this may be a sequencing read error. The chain employs TRBV12-3 or TRBV12-4 and TRBJ2-3; TRBD2 aligns across 8 bases. Trimming cost V 8 bases and J 5 bases; bases outside gene matches: 6. The CDR3 consists of 13 residues. The CDR3: CASGGGGRDTQYF. DNA for the CDR3: TGTGCCAGCGGAGGCGGGGGGCGAGATACGCAGTATTTT.

This clonotype was counted between two and nine times. A much bigger clone sits one base away, suggesting this may be a read error. The genes are TRBV5-6 and TRBJ2-5; 8 nucleotides align to TRBD1. Germline CDR1 reads SGHDT; CDR2 reads YYEEEE. The CDR3 extends over 17 amino acids. CDR3 sequence: CAGSLGRTGTFQETQYF. The CDR3 region has the DNA TGTGCCGGCAGCTTGGGGAGGACAGGGACATTCCAAGAGACCCAGTACTTC.

This clonotype came up a few times. This sequence joins TRBV20-1 and TRBJ2-5; perhaps TRBD2 as D (5 bases). Germline CDR1 is DFQATT and CDR2 is SNEGSKA (reference sequence). V was pared by 3 bases and J by 5 bases, with 25 bases between. The CDR3 length is 17 residues. For the CDR3, the DNA is TGCAGTGCTAGGGACGCGGAGGACGCCTACGAGGATGAGACCCAGTACTTC. This sequence encodes CSARDAEDAYEDETQYF.

This clonotype was observed a handful of times. The gene calls are TRBV4-1 and TRBJ2-5; D ambiguous. The V end was cut by 4 bases, the J end by 5 bases, with 8 bases between. Per germline, CDR1 MGHRA and CDR2 YSYEKL. The CDR3 consists of 12 residues. CDR3 residues: CASSPLHETQYF. CDR3 coding DNA: TGCGCCAGCAGCCCCCTTCATGAGACCCAGTACTTC.

The chain joins TRBV4-1 to TRBJ2-3; the match to TRBD2 covers 9 bases. The junction had 11 bases not matched to a gene; V was cut back by 1 base and J by 3 bases. This CDR3 comprises 18 residues. In germline, CDR1 is MGHRA, CDR2 YSYEKL. The CDR3: CASSQVSARSGRTDTQYF. The CDR3 DNA follows: TGCGCCAGCAGCCAAGTTTCCGCTCGGAGCGGGAGGACAGATACGCAGTATTTT.

The chain combines TRBV6-1 with TRBJ1-2; D is ambiguous. V was cut by 1 base and J by 4 bases, with 16 bases left in between. Germline V lookup: CDR1 MNHNS, CDR2 SASEGT. The CDR3 length is 16 residues. The CDR3 spells CASSEGVRSLFYGYTF. The CDR3 nucleotides are TGTGCCAGCAGTGAAGGCGTAAGGAGCCTTTTCTATGGCTACACCTTC.

The CDR3 DNA sequence: TGTGCCAGCAGTCTTTTCCCGGGGGCTAATGAAAAACTGTTTTTT. Translation: CASSLFPGANEKLFF. This chain joins TRBV12-3 or TRBV12-4 and TRBJ1-4, with D possibly TRBD1 on 5 matching bases. V was trimmed by 5 bases and J by 3 bases, leaving 13 bases between them. CDR3 length: 15 residues.

This rearrangement joins TRBV9 to TRBJ1-2; D is unclear. Trimming left V 2 bases short and J 1 base short, with 6 bases between. The CDR3 is made up of 13 amino acids. The germline V gene encodes CDR1 SGDLS and CDR2 YYNGEE. Here the CDR3 reads CASSVADNYGYTF. The CDR3 nucleotides read TGTGCCAGCAGCGTTGCAGATAACTATGGCTACACCTTC.

This clonotype has only a few counts. The chain has TRBV6-2 or TRBV6-3 and TRBJ2-1; D is possibly TRBD1 or TRBD2 (6 bases each). CDR3 length equals 15 residues. V was cut by 2 bases and J by 10 bases, with 18 bases left in between. The germline CDR1 and CDR2 sequences are MNHEY and SVGEGT. CDR3 protein: CASSYAIGGPYEQFF. CDR3 nucleotide sequence: TGTGCCAGCAGTTACGCCATCGGGGGCCCTTACGAGCAGTTCTTC.

This clonotype was detected only a few times. The chain uses TRBV5-1 and TRBJ2-2, with 8 bases that match TRBD2. The CDR3 is 18 amino acids. Trimming took 2 bases from V and 0 from J; bases not matched to a gene: 9. Germline-derived CDR1 and CDR2 are SGHRS and YFSETQ. CDR3 in DNA: TGCGCCAGCAGCTTAACCCATCCGGGACTAGCGAACACCGGGGAGCTGTTTTTT. As protein: CASSLTHPGLANTGELFF.

The table lists this clonotype with a few counts. This chain links TRBV3-1 with TRBJ2-5, with a possible D match to TRBD1 (5 bases). Trimming cost V 1 base and J 7 bases, with 10 bases left between them. This CDR3 is built from 13 residues. CDR1 is LGHDT and CDR2 is YNNKEL in the germline V gene (reference sequence). The chain's CDR3 is CASSQGGQGTQYF. CDR3 bases: TGTGCCAGCAGCCAAGGTGGCCAGGGGACCCAGTACTTC.

The rearrangement links TRBV9 to TRBJ2-1; TRBD2 agrees at 10 bases. Trimming removed 3 bases from V and 6 bases from J; junction bases left unmatched: 9. The CDR3 covers 16 residues. Germline V gene sequence: CDR1 SGDLS, CDR2 YYNGEE. The CDR3 protein is CASSGALAGAVNEQFF. The CDR3 DNA reads as TGTGCCAGCAGCGGCGCTCTAGCGGGGGCTGTCAATGAGCAGTTCTTC.

The chain has TRBV27 and TRBJ2-7; 9 bases are a match to TRBD1. Trimming at V came to 9 bases and at J to 5 bases, leaving 11 bases not matched to a gene. There are 14 residues in the CDR3. Germline V gene sequence: CDR1 MNHEY, CDR2 SMNVEV (reference sequence). Here the CDR3 reads CASSRSGTGNEQYF. The CDR3 bases are TGTGCCAGTAGTCGGTCCGGGACAGGGAACGAGCAGTACTTC.

In the case of this clonotype: The junction differs from germline at one of its ends, possibly a read error. V and J are TRBV7-9 and TRBJ2-3; possible D gene TRBD2, 5 bases. The length of the CDR3 is 16 residues. The germline gives CDR1 SEHNR, CDR2 FQNEAQ (reference sequence). CDR3 region: CASSPGTPLWGDAQYF. The CDR3 DNA follows: TGTGCCAGCAGCCCTGGAACACCCTTGTGGGGAGATGCGCAGTATTTT. The full variable domain, in which reference TRBV7-9 and TRBJ2-3 provide the parts outside the CDR3, is DTGVSQNPRHKITKRGQNVTFRCDPISEHNRLYWYRQTLGQGPEFLTYFQNEAQLEKSRLLSDRFSAERPKGSFSTLEIQRTEQGDSAMYLCASSPGTPLWGDAQYFGPGTRLTVL.

At least ten counts were recorded for this clonotype. This chain links TRBV27 with TRBJ2-7, with 11 bases identical to TRBD1. Germline V CDR1 and CDR2: MNHEY, SMNVEV (reference sequence). The CDR3 contains 16 residues. V lost 4 bases and J lost 0; bases outside the gene matches: 5. The CDR3 sequence is CASSSSGTGGSYEQYF. The CDR3 DNA follows: TGTGCCAGCAGTTCATCCGGGACAGGGGGCTCCTACGAGCAGTACTTC.

There are a few counts of this clonotype. The V gene is TRBV20-1, the J gene TRBJ2-2; 8 nucleotides match TRBD2. Germline V CDR1 and CDR2: DFQATT, SNEGSKA (reference sequence). CDR3 length: 14 amino acids. The junction had 10 bases not matched to a gene; V was cut back by 7 bases and J by 6 bases. The CDR3 reads CSDSGMDGSGELFF. The CDR3 DNA follows: TGCAGTGATAGCGGGATGGACGGTTCCGGGGAGCTGTTTTTT.